This entry lists 11 T cell receptor beta chains sequenced from one sample in a study of post-analysis software for immune sequencing data. Study-wide findings and caveats: TRBV5-6, TRBV5-1 and TRBV20-1 were among a few TRBV segments more frequent in patients than controls.

No antigen has been assigned to these receptors. Prepared TCR beta cDNA libraries contained unique molecular identifiers. TCRdb passed the PCR reads through MiXCR, listing each CDR3 protein once. The table includes fewer than 850,000 distinct CDR3 sequences, around 45% detected once. The sequencing sample was made of blood. These receptor sequences come from a girl aged 10-17 years with multiple sclerosis.

This clonotype has only a few counts. This chain joins TRBV30 and TRBJ2-6; D is unresolved. The CDR3 is made up of 14 amino acids. The germline V and J ends were trimmed by 5 bases and 0 bases, with 8 bases remaining between them. Germline-derived CDR1 and CDR2 are GTSNPN and SVGIG (reference sequence). The CDR3 loop reads CAWDGSSGANVLTF. CDR3 nucleotide sequence: TGTGCCTGGGATGGTTCCTCTGGGGCCAACGTCCTGACTTTC.

This clonotype was observed a handful of times. The V and J genes are TRBV20-1 and TRBJ2-1, with 8 positions matching TRBD2. Germline V gene lookup returns CDR1 DFQATT and CDR2 SNEGSKA (reference sequence). The CDR3 runs to 16 residues. The J segment lost 2 bases and the V segment lost 3 bases, leaving 9 bases of the junction unmatched. The CDR3 reads CSASSTISGAYNEQFF. CDR3 bases: TGCAGTGCTAGCTCTACCATTAGCGGGGCCTACAATGAGCAGTTCTTC.

V gene TRBV6-6 combines with J gene TRBJ2-7, with 8 positions matching TRBD1. Trimming took 5 bases from V and 5 from J; bases not matched to a gene: 11. Germline-derived CDR1 and CDR2 are MNHNY and SVGAGI (reference sequence). This CDR3 spans 15 amino acids. CDR3 protein: CASSTGGLPSHEQYF. DNA of the CDR3: TGTGCCAGCAGTACAGGGGGTCTTCCATCCCACGAGCAGTACTTC.

The table lists this clonotype with a few counts. The chain couples TRBV7-2 to TRBJ1-5, with TRBD1 matching over 10 bases. Germline CDR1 SGHTA, CDR2 FQGNSA. Unmatched junction bases numbered 5, after V lost 4 bases and J lost 5 bases. The CDR3 contains 15 residues. The CDR3: CASSSRTGGDQPQHF. CDR3 bases: TGTGCCAGCAGCTCCCGGACAGGGGGAGATCAGCCCCAGCATTTT.

This clonotype has a handful of counts. This CDR3 is CASSATGAGEKLFF. The CDR3 nucleotides read TGTGCCAGCAGCGCGACAGGGGCGGGTGAAAAACTGTTTTTT. The rearrangement joins TRBV12-3 or TRBV12-4 to TRBJ1-4; the match to TRBD1 covers 8 bases. The CDR3 length is 14 residues. V trimming: 6 bases; J trimming: 7 bases; junction bases outside the gene matches: 7.

V usage is TRBV7-9 and J usage is TRBJ2-5; D not resolved. This CDR3 is 12 amino acids long. V lost 2 bases and J lost 11, with 12 bases in between. Germline CDR1 SEHNR, CDR2 FQNEAQ (reference sequence). In DNA, the CDR3 is TGTGCCAGCAGCTTAACGGAGACGTGGCAGTACTTC. It encodes CASSLTETWQYF. Using reference TRBV7-9 and TRBJ2-5 for the parts outside the CDR3, the full variable domain is DTGVSQNPRHKITKRGQNVTFRCDPISEHNRLYWYRQTLGQGPEFLTYFQNEAQLEKSRLLSDRFSAERPKGSFSTLEIQRTEQGDSAMYLCASSLTETWQYFGPGTRLLVL.

The gene calls are TRBV20-1 and TRBJ2-7; 8 bases line up with TRBD1. This CDR3 has 13 amino acids. Per the germline V gene, CDR1 is DFQATT and CDR2 is SNEGSKA (reference sequence). The trim removed 6 bases at V and 6 bases at J, leaving 10 bases unmatched. The CDR3 here is CSARTGSISEQYF. In nucleotides, the CDR3 is TGCAGTGCGAGGACAGGGAGTATTTCCGAGCAGTACTTC.

The sample holds a few counts of this clonotype. As DNA, the CDR3 is TGCAGTGCTAGAGTCGGACGGGACTTTGATGGCTACACCTTC. It is translated as CSARVGRDFDGYTF. The J gene is TRBJ1-2, the V gene TRBV20-1; D possibly corresponds to TRBD1 (5 bases). V was cut by 1 base and J by 6 bases, with 15 bases left in between. The CDR3 sequence is 14 residues long. Germline-derived CDR1 and CDR2 are DFQATT and SNEGSKA (reference sequence).

This clonotype showed up just a few times. The chain joins TRBV12-3 or TRBV12-4 to TRBJ2-3; 8 nucleotides align to TRBD2. The CDR3 sequence is 16 residues long. The junction had 6 bases not matched to a gene; V was cut back by 4 bases and J by 0 bases. CDR3 amino acids: CASSSRLAQSTDTQYF. The CDR3 DNA reads as TGTGCCAGCAGTTCGCGACTAGCGCAGAGCACAGATACGCAGTATTTT.

The chain uses TRBV2 and TRBJ1-5; the match to TRBD1 covers 7 bases. Germline V gives CDR1 SNHLY, CDR2 FYNNEI. The CDR3 contains 15 residues. V shed 6 bases and J 5 bases; nucleotides not matched to a gene: 10. CDR3 in DNA: TGTGCCAGCAGCGGACTCAGACAGGGCCATCAGCCCCAGCATTTT. This codes for CASSGLRQGHQPQHF.

The rearrangement uses TRBV12-3 or TRBV12-4 and TRBJ2-1, with 7 bases aligning to TRBD2. The CDR3 runs to 15 residues. The V gene end was trimmed by 4 bases and the J gene end by 3 bases; junction bases not matched to a gene: 6. CDR3 region: CASSYGGTIYNEQFF. The CDR3 nucleotides are TGTGCCAGCAGTTACGGAGGGACTATCTACAATGAGCAGTTCTTC.